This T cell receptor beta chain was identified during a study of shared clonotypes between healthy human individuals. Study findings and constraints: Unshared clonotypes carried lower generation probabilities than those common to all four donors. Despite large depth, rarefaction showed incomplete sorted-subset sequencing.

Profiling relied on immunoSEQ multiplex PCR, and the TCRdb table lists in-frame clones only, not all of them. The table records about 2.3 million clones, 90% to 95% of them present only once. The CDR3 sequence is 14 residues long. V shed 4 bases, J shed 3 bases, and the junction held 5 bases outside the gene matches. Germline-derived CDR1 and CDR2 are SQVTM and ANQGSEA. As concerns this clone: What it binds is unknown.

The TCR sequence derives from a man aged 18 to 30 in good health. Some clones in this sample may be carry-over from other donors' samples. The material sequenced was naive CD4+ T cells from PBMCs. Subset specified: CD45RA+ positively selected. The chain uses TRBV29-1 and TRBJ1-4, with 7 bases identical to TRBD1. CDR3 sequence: CSVGQGEANEKLFF. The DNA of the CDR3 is TGCAGCGTTGGCCAGGGGGAGGCTAATGAAAAACTGTTTTTT.